This TCR beta chain was obtained from a study of blood T cell repertoires in COVID-19 (TCRdb year 2020). Concerning the study at large: Samples from collaborators originated in the United States, Italy and Spain and spanned both the acute and convalescent phases of COVID-19. A de-identified subject ID, COVID-19 status, age in years and sex were almost always included in the sample metadata. The material from the prospective study consisted of cDNA or gDNA derived from T cells, B-cell-depleted T cells, or PBMCs. HLA class I and class II types, where available, came from metadata supplied by the sample provider rather than from assay-based typing. The samples were drawn from the first 160 participants of the ongoing ImmuneRACE study and from more than 1,000 subjects provided by 6 global collaborators. The repertoires were released in a freely available public database intended as a resource for research on the immune response to SARS-CoV-2. Deeply sampled blood TCRbeta repertoires from subjects exposed to, actively infected with, or recovered from COVID-19 were included in the dataset.

Each collaborating institution followed its own protocols to collect whole blood in K2EDTA tubes. For TCRbeta analysis, collaborators shipped samples as frozen whole blood, isolated PBMCs, or DNA extracted from either of those sample types. TCRbeta CDR3 regions were amplified from genomic DNA by means of the immunoSEQ Assay, a bias-controlled multiplex PCR. Per the original workflow: The number of nucleated cells in each sample was estimated by amplification of reference gene primers within the assay. To quantify the absolute abundance of each unique TCRbeta CDR3 rearrangement, sequence reads were collapsed and filtered. For each sample, productive Simpson clonality was calculated as the square root of Simpson's diversity index across productive rearrangements. TCRdb re-hosts the immuneACCESS table, in-frame sequences only. Its copies lack some clones; in the studies checked, an unresolved V gene accounts for under half of them, and the cause for the rest is not known. V, J and clone size derive from that table, while D and trimming were established from the DNA sequence. The table for this sample lists about 200,000 clones; 89% of them were counted only once. The top ten clonotypes cover approximately 6.7% of the sample.

This clone appeared once. Its recognized antigen is unknown. Base qualities are not at hand, and no much larger clone is one base apart. Summary of the overall study and its limitations: How much clinical and demographic metadata was included differed by source and by participant, and the metadata was provided uncurated.

The CDR3 has 14 amino acids, counting the end cysteine and phenylalanine. Just the 42-base CDR3 DNA is kept, in frame starting at base 1. The CDR1 and CDR2 encoded by the germline V gene (reference sequence) are GTSNPN and SVGIG. For this chain, trimming is 8 bases at the V end and 4 bases at the J end, and the number of junction bases without a gene match is 10. The TCR comes from a man in his forties or fifties with acute or convalescent COVID-19. The sequenced sample consisted of peripheral blood. The chain is assembled from TRBV30 and TRBJ1-4, with 7 bases aligning to TRBD1. The sequenced DNA: TGTGCCCTCTATGGGGGACAGCATAATGAAAAACTGTTTTTT. Its protein product is CALYGGQHNEKLFF. When the CDR3 is completed using the reference TRBV30 and TRBJ1-4 genes on either side, the full variable domain is SQTIHQWPATLVQPVGSPLSLECTVEGTSNPNLYWYRQAAGRGLQLLFYSVGIGQISSEVPQNLSASRPQDRQFILSSKKLLLSDSGFYLCALYGGQHNEKLFFGSGTQLSVL.